The sequence of this T cell receptor (beta chain) was determined in a study of post-analysis software for immune sequencing data. Whole-study findings and limits: A few TRBV segments occurring more often in patients than controls included TRBV5-6, TRBV5-1 and TRBV20-1.

With respect to this clonotype: Its antigen is still unknown.

Unique molecular identifiers were carried by the TCR beta cDNA libraries. One entry per CDR3 protein, called by TCRdb with MiXCR from the PCR reads. This sample has 600,000 to 750,000 distinct CDR3 sequences, with around 64% found just once. The length of the CDR3 is 16 residues. The junction had 8 bases not matched to a gene; V was cut back by 1 base and J by 5 bases. Looked up from germline, CDR1 is SGHTA and CDR2 is FQGNSA. What was sequenced was blood. The genes are TRBV7-2 and TRBJ2-3; TRBD2 agrees at 8 bases. The receptor's source is a girl aged 2 to 10 with multiple sclerosis. The CDR3 region is CASSLVDGGAGDTQYF. Written as DNA, the CDR3 is TGTGCCAGCAGCTTAGTTGACGGGGGGGCGGGAGATACGCAGTATTTT.